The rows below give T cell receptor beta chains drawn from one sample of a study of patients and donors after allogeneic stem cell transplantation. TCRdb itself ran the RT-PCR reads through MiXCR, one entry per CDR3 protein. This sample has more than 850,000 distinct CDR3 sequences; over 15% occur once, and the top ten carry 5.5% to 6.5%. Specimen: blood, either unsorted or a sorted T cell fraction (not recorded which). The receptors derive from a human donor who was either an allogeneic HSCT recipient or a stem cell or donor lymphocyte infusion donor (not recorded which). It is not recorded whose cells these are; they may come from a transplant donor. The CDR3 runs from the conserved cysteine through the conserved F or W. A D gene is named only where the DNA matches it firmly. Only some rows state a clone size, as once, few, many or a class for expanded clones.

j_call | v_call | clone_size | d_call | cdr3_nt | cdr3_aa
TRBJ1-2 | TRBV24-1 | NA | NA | TGTGCCACCAGTGATTTCGGCAGGAACTATGGCTACACCTTC | CATSDFGRNYGYTF
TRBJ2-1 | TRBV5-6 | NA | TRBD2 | TGTGCCAGCAGCTTCCCGGGACTAGCGGGAGGACTCTCCTACAATGAGCAGTTCTTC | CASSFPGLAGGLSYNEQFF
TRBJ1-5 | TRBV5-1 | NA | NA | TGCGCCAGCAGCGAAACAGGGAGAGAGAGTCAGCCCCAGCATTTT | CASSETGRESQPQHF
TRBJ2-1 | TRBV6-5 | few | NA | TGTGCCAGCAGTTACGGGGGACTCGAAGGCGATGAGCAGTTCTTC | CASSYGGLEGDEQFF
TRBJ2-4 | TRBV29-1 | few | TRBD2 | TGCAGCGTTGCGGGGCGATCTAGCGGCTTCAAAAACATTCAGTACTTC | CSVAGRSSGFKNIQYF
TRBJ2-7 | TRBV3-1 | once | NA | TGTGCCAGCAGCCTCTGGGGAGGTAACTACGAGCAGTACTTC | CASSLWGGNYEQYF
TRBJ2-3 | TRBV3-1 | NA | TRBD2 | TGTGCCAGCAGCCAAGAGGTCCTAGCGGGCACAGATACGCAGTATTTT | CASSQEVLAGTDTQYF
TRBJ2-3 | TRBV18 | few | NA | TGTGCCAGCTCACCCGATGGGGCAGATACGCAGTATTTT | CASSPDGADTQYF
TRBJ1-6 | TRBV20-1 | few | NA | TGCAGTGCCTCAGCAGGAGGGTCCTATAATTCACCCCTCCACTTT | CSASAGGSYNSPLHF
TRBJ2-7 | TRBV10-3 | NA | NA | TGTGCCATCAGTGATTGGCCAGGGAGCTCCTACGAGCAGTACTTC | CAISDWPGSSYEQYF
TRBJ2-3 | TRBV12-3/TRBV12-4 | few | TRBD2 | TGTGCCAGCAGAAGGGCGGGGGGGCCAGATACGCAGTATTTT | CASRRAGGPDTQYF
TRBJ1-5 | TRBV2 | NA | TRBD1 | TGTGCCAGCAGTGGGACAGGGGTTCAGGATCAGCCCCAGCATTTT | CASSGTGVQDQPQHF
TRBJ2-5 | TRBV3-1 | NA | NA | TGTGCCAGCAGCCAAGTATTGTTGGAGACCCAGTACTTC | CASSQVLLETQYF
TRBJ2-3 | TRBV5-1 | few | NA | TGCGCCAGCAGCCCACAAGGCCCAGGGCCAGATACGCAGTATTTT | CASSPQGPGPDTQYF
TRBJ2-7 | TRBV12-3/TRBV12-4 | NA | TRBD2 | TGTGCCAGCAGCAATAGCGGGAGGGCCTCCGACGAGCAGTACTTC | CASSNSGRASDEQYF
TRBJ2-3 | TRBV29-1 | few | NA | TGCAGCGTCGAGGGACTGATCACAGATACGCAGTATTTT | CSVEGLITDTQYF
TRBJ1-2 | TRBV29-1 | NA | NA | TGCAGCGTTGTAACAGGAGAGGGAATATATGGCTACACCTTC | CSVVTGEGIYGYTF
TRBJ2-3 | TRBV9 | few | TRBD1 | TGTGCCAGCAGCGAGGGGACAGGCACAGATACGCAGTATTTT | CASSEGTGTDTQYF
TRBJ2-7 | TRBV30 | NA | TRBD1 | TGTGCCTGGAGTCCGCGACAGGGGTCCTACGAGCAGTACTTC | CAWSPRQGSYEQYF
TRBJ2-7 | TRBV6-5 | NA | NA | TGTGCCAGCAGTTACTCGAGCCTGCTAGGGGAGCAGTACTTC | CASSYSSLLGEQYF
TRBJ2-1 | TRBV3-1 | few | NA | TGTGCCAGCAGCCCCGGACAGAAATACAATGAGCAGTTCTTC | CASSPGQKYNEQFF
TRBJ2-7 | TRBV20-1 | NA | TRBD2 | TGCAGTGCTATTTCTAGCGGGAGTGTATTGTACGAGCAGTACTTC | CSAISSGSVLYEQYF
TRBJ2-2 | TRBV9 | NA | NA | TGTGCCAGCACCGCTTGGGAAGGGGGCGGGGAGCTGTTTTTT | CASTAWEGGGELFF
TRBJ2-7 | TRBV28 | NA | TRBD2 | TGTGCCAGCGAAACCGGACTAGCGGGAGGGCGCGAGCAGTACTTC | CASETGLAGGREQYF
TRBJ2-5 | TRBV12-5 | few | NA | TGTGCTAGTGGCCCCACCCTCGAGATAGAGACCCAGTACTTC | CASGPTLEIETQYF
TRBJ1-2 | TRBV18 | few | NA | TGTGCCAGCTCACCCGCGGCGGAGGGCTATGGCTACACCTTC | CASSPAAEGYGYTF
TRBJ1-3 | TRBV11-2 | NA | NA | TGTGCCAGCAGCTCACCGGGAGCTTGGGGAAACACCATATATTTT | CASSSPGAWGNTIYF
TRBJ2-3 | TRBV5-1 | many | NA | TGCGCCAGCAGCTTGGTCAGCTCGGCAGATACGCAGTATTTT | CASSLVSSADTQYF
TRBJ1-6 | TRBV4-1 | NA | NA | TGCGCCAGCAGCCACACGCCCAGCCCAGGGATGAATTCACCCCTCCACTTT | CASSHTPSPGMNSPLHF
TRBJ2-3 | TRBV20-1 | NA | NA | TGCAGTGCTAGAGATCCTCTCTCCTCGGGCGCAGATACGCAGTATTTT | CSARDPLSSGADTQYF